These 22 T cell receptor beta chains were sequenced from one sample in a study of cytomegalovirus exposure and HLA in healthy donors. Primers: 60 Vbeta forward and 13 Jbeta reverse. TCRdb's copy holds only in-frame clones and misses some; the assay was immunoSEQ multiplex PCR. The sample lists some 180,000 clones; 80% were seen once. Sequencing was carried out using PBMCs. The receptors were sampled from a girl aged 5 to 17 in good health and CMV-seropositive.

This clone has a handful of counts. This chain uses TRBV7-9 with TRBJ1-2, with TRBD1 matching over 12 bases. J gave up 4 bases and V 1 base, and 7 bases lay outside the gene matches. Per germline, CDR1 SEHNR and CDR2 FQNEAQ (reference sequence). The CDR3 loop spans 17 amino acids. The CDR3 nucleotides read TGTGCCAGCAGCTTAGAAGGGACAGGGGGCGCCGGCTATGGCTACACCTTC. Encoded protein: CASSLEGTGGAGYGYTF.

V gene TRBV6-5 combines with J gene TRBJ1-1; D unclear. V shed 2 bases and J shed 0 bases, with 7 bases lying between them. The CDR3 runs 14 residues. Germline CDR1 MNHEY, CDR2 SVGAGI. The CDR3 here is CASSYGQLNTEAFF. The CDR3, as DNA: TGTGCCAGCAGTTACGGGCAGTTGAACACTGAAGCTTTCTTT.

This clone has only a few counts. This chain connects TRBV7-9 to TRBJ2-7; no reliable D call. Germline values: CDR1 SEHNR, CDR2 FQNEAQ (reference sequence). This CDR3 contains 13 residues. Trimming removed 2 bases at V and 4 bases at J, with 9 bases between. The CDR3 DNA reads TGTGCCAGCAGCTTAAACACATTATACGAGCAGTACTTC. Amino acids: CASSLNTLYEQYF.

The gene calls are TRBV6-1 and TRBJ2-7, with TRBD1 identical over 8 bases. This CDR3 has 13 amino acids. The junction had 4 bases not matched to a gene; V was cut back by 3 bases and J by 6 bases. Germline-derived CDR1 and CDR2 are MNHNS and SASEGT. The CDR3 protein is CASSDTGGGEQYF. In nucleotides, the CDR3 is TGTGCCAGCAGTGACACAGGGGGAGGCGAGCAGTACTTC.

In this sample, this clone turned up a few times. The chain has TRBV15 and TRBJ1-1; 8 positions agree with TRBD1. Unmatched junction bases numbered 2, after V lost 3 bases and J lost 5 bases. The CDR3 totals 13 residues. Germline V gene lookup returns CDR1 LNHNV and CDR2 YYDKDF (reference sequence). CDR3 sequence: CATSRDRVTEAFF. CDR3 in DNA: TGTGCCACCAGCAGGGACAGGGTTACTGAAGCTTTCTTT.

The CDR3 sequence: CASSLASGLAGANDEQFF. Here the CDR3 DNA reads TGTGCCAGCAGCTTAGCCTCAGGACTAGCGGGAGCGAACGATGAGCAGTTCTTC. V and J are TRBV11-2 and TRBJ2-1; 13 nucleotides line up with TRBD2. The junction had 11 bases not matched to a gene; V was cut back by 1 base and J by 8 bases. This CDR3 is built from 18 residues. Germline V CDR1 and CDR2: SGHAT, FQNNGV.

This clone has a handful of counts. V and J are TRBV27 and TRBJ1-2, with 9 bases aligning to TRBD1. The CDR3 spans 14 residues. V shed 4 bases, J shed 7 bases, and the junction held 7 bases outside the gene matches. Per germline, CDR1 MNHEY and CDR2 SMNVEV (reference sequence). The CDR3 region is CASSSLGTGFGYTF. In DNA form, the CDR3 reads TGTGCCAGCAGTTCCTTAGGGACAGGGTTTGGCTACACCTTC.

The gene calls are TRBV5-1 and TRBJ2-3, with 9 bases fitting TRBD2. Germline CDR1 SGHRS, CDR2 YFSETQ. Germline trimming cut 2 bases from V and 4 bases from J; bases unmatched to any gene: 8. The CDR3 runs to 16 residues. CDR3 loop: CASSLRNSGSSDTQYF. The CDR3 nucleotides read TGCGCCAGCAGCTTACGAAATAGCGGGAGTTCAGATACGCAGTATTTT.

This chain uses TRBV6-6 with TRBJ2-7; D call uncertain. Germline V gene lookup returns CDR1 MNHNY and CDR2 SVGAGI (reference sequence). The CDR3 consists of 12 residues. Trimming left V 2 bases short and J 2 bases short, with 4 bases between. The CDR3 nucleotides are TGTGCCAGCAGTTACATCGCCTACGAGCAGTACTTC. Encoded protein: CASSYIAYEQYF.

The chain is built from TRBV7-6 and TRBJ2-7, with TRBD1 matching over 9 bases. V lost 1 base, J lost 5 bases, and 3 bases stayed unmatched. The V gene's germline CDR1 is SGHVS and CDR2 FNYEAQ. The CDR3 is made up of 14 amino acids. This CDR3 is CASSLGTGGNEQYF. CDR3 DNA: TGTGCCAGCAGCTTAGGTACAGGGGGCAACGAGCAGTACTTC. The variable domain in full, with the rest retrieved from reference TRBV7-6 and TRBJ2-7, is GAGVSQSPRYKVTKRGQDVALRCDPISGHVSLYWYRQALGQGPEFLTYFNYEAQQDKSGLPNDRFSAERPEGSISTLTIQRTEQRDSAMYRCASSLGTGGNEQYFGPGTRLTVT.

The chain uses TRBV2 and TRBJ2-5; D may be TRBD2 (7 bases). The germline V gene encodes CDR1 SNHLY and CDR2 FYNNEI. The CDR3 has 14 amino acids. V gave up 4 bases and J gave up 4 bases, with 13 bases separating them. CDR3 in DNA: TGTGCCAGCAGTGCTACAGGGAGGGGAGAGACCCAGTACTTC. Protein: CASSATGRGETQYF.

The chain combines TRBV7-2 with TRBJ1-1; TRBD1 matches at 8 bases. CDR3 size: 17 residues. Germline CDR1 is SGHTA and CDR2 is FQGNSA. Trimming took 1 base from V and 5 from J; bases not matched to a gene: 12. CDR3 region: CASSLVRWQGASTEAFF. The CDR3 DNA sequence: TGTGCCAGCAGCTTAGTTAGATGGCAGGGGGCAAGTACTGAAGCTTTCTTT.

This chain links TRBV30 with TRBJ1-2; weak D call: TRBD1 (6 bases). Germline CDR1 GTSNPN, CDR2 SVGIG (reference sequence). The CDR3 length is 16 residues. The V and J ends lost 0 bases and 7 bases respectively, with 21 bases between them. Written as DNA, the CDR3 is TGTGCCTGGAGTGTAGGAAGACAGGAGCCCCTCCTTGGCTACACCTTC. Its protein product is CAWSVGRQEPLLGYTF.

The V and J genes are TRBV25-1 and TRBJ1-2; tentatively, D is TRBD1 (5 bases). The ends were cut back, 1 base at V and 2 bases at J, with 14 bases in the middle. CDR1 is MGHDK and CDR2 is SYGVNS in the germline V gene. This CDR3 comprises 16 residues. Here the CDR3 reads CASSESPSDKNYGYTF. The CDR3 coding sequence is TGTGCCAGCAGTGAATCCCCTTCGGACAAGAACTATGGCTACACCTTC.

The chain links TRBV9 to TRBJ2-7, with 12 bases matching TRBD2. J lost 5 bases, V lost 0 bases, and 6 bases had no gene match. The CDR3 is made up of 16 amino acids. Germline CDR1 is SGDLS and CDR2 is YYNGEE. CDR3 in DNA: TGTGCCAGCAGCGTAGGAGCGACTAGCGGGAGAGACGAGCAGTACTTC. Protein sequence: CASSVGATSGRDEQYF.

In this sample, this clone turned up a few times. The rearrangement links TRBV19 to TRBJ2-7; TRBD1 matches at 7 bases. V trimming: 0 bases; J trimming: 4 bases; junction bases outside the gene matches: 6. CDR1 and CDR2 from the germline V gene are LNHDA and SQIVND (reference sequence). The CDR3 extends over 15 amino acids. The CDR3 loop reads CASSIEDRVGYEQYF. CDR3 in DNA: TGTGCCAGTAGTATAGAAGACAGGGTAGGGTACGAGCAGTACTTC.

This clone was detected only a few times. This chain connects TRBV4-3 to TRBJ2-1; 9 positions agree with TRBD2. Germline assignment: CDR1 LGHNA and CDR2 YSLEER. The CDR3 extends over 17 amino acids. The ends lost 0 bases at V and 8 bases at J; junction bases unmatched: 11. CDR3 sequence reads: CASSQDRLAGPWDEQFF. The CDR3 DNA sequence: TGCGCCAGCAGCCAAGACCGGCTAGCGGGACCGTGGGATGAGCAGTTCTTC.

Here the CDR3 DNA reads TGTGCCAGCAGCCCGACTACCCTCAGGGAGACCCAGTACTTC. Amino acids: CASSPTTLRETQYF. V is TRBV4-2 and J is TRBJ2-5, with D maybe TRBD2 (5 bases). CDR1 is LGHNA, CDR2 YNFKEQ, per germline. The CDR3 sequence is 14 residues long. V shed 4 bases and J shed 5 bases, with 14 bases lying between them.

Only a few counts were recorded for this clone. This sequence joins TRBV19 and TRBJ2-1; possibly TRBD2 for D (5 bases). V lost 3 bases and J lost 10, with 16 bases in between. This CDR3 region has 14 residues. From germline, CDR1 is LNHDA and CDR2 SQIVND (reference sequence). CDR3 nucleotide sequence: TGTGCCAGTAGTATCGGCCGGGGAGATGGGGAGCAGTTCTTC. This encodes CASSIGRGDGEQFF.

This chain connects TRBV19 to TRBJ2-1, with D unclear. V lost 8 bases and J lost 7, with 21 bases in between. The germline CDR1 and CDR2 sequences are LNHDA and SQIVND (reference sequence). This CDR3 spans 15 amino acids. CDR3 protein: CASARQSLELNEQFF. The DNA of the CDR3 is TGTGCCAGTGCCCGTCAGTCATTGGAGTTGAATGAGCAGTTCTTC.

The chain uses TRBV11-2 and TRBJ1-2, with D possibly matching TRBD1 (5 bases). Trimming took off 5 bases at V and 8 bases at J, with 12 bases between the two ends. Germline CDR1 SGHAT, CDR2 FQNNGV. The CDR3 runs to 12 residues. The CDR3 region is CASSQAREGYTF. The CDR3 bases are TGTGCCAGCAGCCAGGCCAGGGAAGGCTACACCTTC.

V is TRBV7-2 and J is TRBJ2-7, with 15 bases aligning to TRBD2. The germline gives CDR1 SGHTA, CDR2 FQGNSA. V was clipped by 5 bases and J by 9 bases; unmatched bases: 2. The CDR3 totals 13 residues. CDR3 amino acids: CASSPGLAGGQYF. As DNA, the CDR3 is TGTGCCAGCAGCCCGGGACTAGCGGGAGGGCAGTACTTC.